This record looks at one T cell receptor beta chain sequence and its context. It lacks a known antigen. Base qualities are not at hand, and no much larger clone is one base apart. The immunoSEQ Assay, a bias-controlled multiplex PCR, was used to amplify TCRbeta CDR3 regions from genomic DNA. Per the source publication's procedure: The number of nucleated cells in each sample was estimated from the amplification of reference gene primers within the assay. Sequence reads were collapsed and filtered to measure the absolute abundance of every unique TCRbeta CDR3 rearrangement. For each sample, productive Simpson clonality was calculated by taking the square root of Simpson's diversity index across productive rearrangements. The immuneACCESS repertoire file appears here via TCRdb, limited to in-frame rearrangements. These files lack a portion of the clones; in checked studies, under half of the deficit traces to unresolved V genes, and the cause of the others is not known. The D gene and trimming were derived from the DNA, and the V and J assignments and clone size from that table. This sample gives approximately 12,000 clones in total; 90% of them show up just once. Approximately 15% of the sample belongs to the ten largest clones.

The data originate from a study of blood T cell repertoires in COVID-19 (dated by TCRdb to between 2020 and 2021). As for the study more broadly: Samples from collaborators originated in the United States, Italy and Spain and spanned both the acute and convalescent phases of COVID-19. Subjects who had been exposed to COVID-19, were actively infected with it, or had recovered from it provided the deeply sampled blood TCRbeta repertoires that made up the dataset. The prospective study material was composed of cDNA or gDNA derived from T cells, B-cell-depleted T cells, or PBMCs. The repertoires were released in a freely available public database meant as a resource for research on the immune response to SARS-CoV-2. Where available, HLA class I and class II types were obtained from metadata supplied by the sample provider rather than from assay-based typing. The samples were drawn from the first 160 participants of the ongoing ImmuneRACE study and from under 1,500 subjects provided by 6 global collaborators. Nearly every sample came with metadata listing a de-identified subject ID, COVID-19 status, age in years and sex.

The research as a whole found: The amount of clinical and demographic metadata varied by source and participant and was provided uncurated.

From the germline V gene, CDR1 is SNHLY and CDR2 is FYNNEI. The CDR3 has 15 amino acids, counting the end cysteine and phenylalanine. Only the CDR3 region is kept as DNA, spanning 45 bases read in frame from base 1. Trimming takes 10 bases off V and 0 bases off J; junction bases not matched to a gene: 9. The collaborating institutions used their own protocols to collect whole blood in K2EDTA tubes. For TCRbeta analysis, collaborators shipped samples as frozen whole blood, isolated PBMCs, or DNA extracted from either of those sample types. The sample was peripheral blood. The chain is encoded by TRBV2 joined to TRBJ2-3; 8 junctional bases match TRBD2. The clonotype comes from a man between 70 and 80 years old with active COVID-19. The nucleotide sequence is given as TGTGCCATCAAATTTCGGGGGGGAAGCACAGATACGCAGTATTTT. Translated, it gives CAIKFRGGSTDTQYF.